This T cell receptor (beta chain) comes out of a study of cytomegalovirus exposure and HLA in healthy donors. 60 Vbeta and 13 Jbeta primers were used in PCR. Sequencing was performed with immunoSEQ multiplex PCR; in TCRdb, only in-frame clones are kept and a portion is missing. The sample has 140,000 to 150,000 clones; over 80% are singletons. This CDR3 is built from 12 residues. V shed 3 bases and J shed 11 bases, with 9 bases lying between them. Germline V CDR1 and CDR2: SGHKS, YYEKEE (reference sequence). The TCR sequence derives from a woman in her twenties or thirties in good health and CMV-seronegative. The material sequenced was PBMCs. The chain combines TRBV5-5 with TRBJ1-6; D uncertain. CDR3 loop: CASSSLLTPLHF. The CDR3 bases are TGTGCCAGCAGCTCCTTACTGACACCCCTCCACTTT.